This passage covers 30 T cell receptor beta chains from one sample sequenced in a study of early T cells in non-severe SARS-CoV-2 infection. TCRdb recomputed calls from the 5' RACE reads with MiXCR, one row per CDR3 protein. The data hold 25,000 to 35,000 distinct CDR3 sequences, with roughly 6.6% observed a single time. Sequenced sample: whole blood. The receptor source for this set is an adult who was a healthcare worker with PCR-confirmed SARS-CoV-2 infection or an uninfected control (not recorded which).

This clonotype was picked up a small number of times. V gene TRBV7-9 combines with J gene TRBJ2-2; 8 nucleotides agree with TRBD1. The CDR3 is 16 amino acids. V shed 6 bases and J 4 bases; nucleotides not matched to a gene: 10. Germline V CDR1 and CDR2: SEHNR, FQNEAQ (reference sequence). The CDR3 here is CASSTSGGSSTGELFF. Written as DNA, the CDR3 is TGTGCCAGCAGTACCTCAGGGGGCTCGAGCACCGGGGAGCTGTTTTTT.

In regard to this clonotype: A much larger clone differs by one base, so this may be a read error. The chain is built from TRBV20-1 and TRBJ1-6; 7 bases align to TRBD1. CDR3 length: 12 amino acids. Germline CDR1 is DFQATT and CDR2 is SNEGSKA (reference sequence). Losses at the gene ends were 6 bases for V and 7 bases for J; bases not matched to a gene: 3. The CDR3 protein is CSAGRGNSPLHF. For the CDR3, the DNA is TGCAGTGCGGGCAGGGGGAATTCACCCCTCCACTTT.

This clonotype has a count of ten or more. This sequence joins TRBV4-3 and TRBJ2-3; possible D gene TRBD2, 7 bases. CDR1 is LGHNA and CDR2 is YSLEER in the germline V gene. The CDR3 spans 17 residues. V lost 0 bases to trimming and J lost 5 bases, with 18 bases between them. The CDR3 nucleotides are TGCGCCAGCAGCCAAGATCGAGGGGGAGGGGTAAGAGATACGCAGTATTTT. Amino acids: CASSQDRGGGVRDTQYF.

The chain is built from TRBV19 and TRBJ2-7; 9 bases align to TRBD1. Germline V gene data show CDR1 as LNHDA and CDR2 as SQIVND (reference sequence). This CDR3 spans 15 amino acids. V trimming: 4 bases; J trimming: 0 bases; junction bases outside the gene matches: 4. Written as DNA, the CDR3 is TGTGCCAGTAGTACTGGACAGGGGATCTCCTACGAGCAGTACTTC. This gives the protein CASSTGQGISYEQYF. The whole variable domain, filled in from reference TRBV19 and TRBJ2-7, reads DGGITQSPKYLFRKEGQNVTLSCEQNLNHDAMYWYRQDPGQGLRLIYYSQIVNDFQKGDIAEGYSVSREKKESFPLTVTSAQKNPTAFYLCASSTGQGISYEQYFGPGTRLTVT.

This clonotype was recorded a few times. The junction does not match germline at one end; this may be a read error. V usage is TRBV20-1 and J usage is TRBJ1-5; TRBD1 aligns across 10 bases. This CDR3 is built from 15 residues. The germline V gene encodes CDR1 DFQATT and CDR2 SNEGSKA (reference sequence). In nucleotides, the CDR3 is TGCAGTGCTAGAGGAAGGGACAGGGGCAACCAGCCCCAGCATTTT. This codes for CSARGRDRGNQPQHF.

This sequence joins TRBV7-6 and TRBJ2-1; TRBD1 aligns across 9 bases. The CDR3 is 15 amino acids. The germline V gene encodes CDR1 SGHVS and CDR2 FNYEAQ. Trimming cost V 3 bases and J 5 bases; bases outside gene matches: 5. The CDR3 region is CASSLTGQGHNEQFF. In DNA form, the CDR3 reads TGTGCCAGCAGCTTGACGGGACAGGGCCACAATGAGCAGTTCTTC.

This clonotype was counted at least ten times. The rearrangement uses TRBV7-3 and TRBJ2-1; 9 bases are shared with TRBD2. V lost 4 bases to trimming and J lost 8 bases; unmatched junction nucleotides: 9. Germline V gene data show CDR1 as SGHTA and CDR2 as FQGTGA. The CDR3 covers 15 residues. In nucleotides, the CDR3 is TGTGCCAGCAGCTCCCCGGCACTAGCGGGTGATGAGCAGTTCTTC. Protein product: CASSSPALAGDEQFF.

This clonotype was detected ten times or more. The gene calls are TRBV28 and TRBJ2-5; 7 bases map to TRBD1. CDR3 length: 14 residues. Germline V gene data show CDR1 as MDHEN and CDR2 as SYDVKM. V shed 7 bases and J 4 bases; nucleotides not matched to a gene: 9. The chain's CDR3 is CASTPPGQPETQYF. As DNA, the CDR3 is TGTGCCAGCACTCCCCCGGGACAGCCAGAGACCCAGTACTTC. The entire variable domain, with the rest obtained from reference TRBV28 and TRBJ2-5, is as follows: DVKVTQSSRYLVKRTGEKVFLECVQDMDHENMFWYRQDPGLGLRLIYFSYDVKMKEKGDIPEGYSVSREKKERFSLILESASTNQTSMYLCASTPPGQPETQYFGPGTRLLVL.

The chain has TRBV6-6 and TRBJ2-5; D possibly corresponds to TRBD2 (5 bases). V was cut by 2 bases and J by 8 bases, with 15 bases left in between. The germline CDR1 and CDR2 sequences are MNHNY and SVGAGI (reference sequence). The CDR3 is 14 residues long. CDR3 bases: TGTGCCAGCAGTTACGGGCTAGCCAGTTATACCCAGTACTTC. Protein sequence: CASSYGLASYTQYF.

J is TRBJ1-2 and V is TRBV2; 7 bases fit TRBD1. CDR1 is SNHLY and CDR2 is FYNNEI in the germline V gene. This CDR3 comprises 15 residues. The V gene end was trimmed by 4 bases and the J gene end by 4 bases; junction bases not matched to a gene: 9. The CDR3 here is CASSGDRATPYGYTF. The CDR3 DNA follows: TGTGCCAGCAGTGGAGACAGGGCCACCCCCTATGGCTACACCTTC.

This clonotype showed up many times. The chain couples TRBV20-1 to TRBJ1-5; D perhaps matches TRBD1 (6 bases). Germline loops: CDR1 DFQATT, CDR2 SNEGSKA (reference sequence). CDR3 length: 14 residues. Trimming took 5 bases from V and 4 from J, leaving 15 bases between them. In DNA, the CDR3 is TGCAGTGCTTTGATCAGGGGTGGAAATCAGCCCCAGCATTTT. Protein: CSALIRGGNQPQHF.

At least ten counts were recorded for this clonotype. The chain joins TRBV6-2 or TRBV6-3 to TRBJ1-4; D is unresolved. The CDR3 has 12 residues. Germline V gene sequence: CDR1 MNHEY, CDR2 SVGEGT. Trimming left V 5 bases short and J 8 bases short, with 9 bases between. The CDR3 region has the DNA TGTGCCAGCAGTCCAGATTCCGAAAAACTGTTTTTT. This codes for CASSPDSEKLFF.

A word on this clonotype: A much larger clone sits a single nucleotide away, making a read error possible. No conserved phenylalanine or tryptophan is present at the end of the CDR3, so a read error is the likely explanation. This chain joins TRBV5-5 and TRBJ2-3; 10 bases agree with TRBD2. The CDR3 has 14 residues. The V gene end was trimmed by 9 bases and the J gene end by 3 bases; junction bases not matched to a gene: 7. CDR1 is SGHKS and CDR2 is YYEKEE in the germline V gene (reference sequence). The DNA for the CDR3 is TGTGCCACCCAAGAGCGGGGGGGAACAGATACGCAGTATTTA. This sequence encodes CATQERGGTDTQYL.

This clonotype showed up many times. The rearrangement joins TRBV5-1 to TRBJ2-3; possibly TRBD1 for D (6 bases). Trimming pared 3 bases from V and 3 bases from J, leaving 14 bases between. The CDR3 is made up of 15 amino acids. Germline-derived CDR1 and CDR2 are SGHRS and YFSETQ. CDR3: CASSSTTGSTDTQYF. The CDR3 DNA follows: TGCGCCAGCAGCTCTACCACAGGGTCAACAGATACGCAGTATTTT. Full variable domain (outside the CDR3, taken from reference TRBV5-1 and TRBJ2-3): KAGVTQTPRYLIKTRGQQVTLSCSPISGHRSVSWYQQTPGQGLQFLFEYFSETQRNKGNFPGRFSGRQFSNSRSEMNVSTLELGDSALYLCASSSTTGSTDTQYFGPGTRLTVL.

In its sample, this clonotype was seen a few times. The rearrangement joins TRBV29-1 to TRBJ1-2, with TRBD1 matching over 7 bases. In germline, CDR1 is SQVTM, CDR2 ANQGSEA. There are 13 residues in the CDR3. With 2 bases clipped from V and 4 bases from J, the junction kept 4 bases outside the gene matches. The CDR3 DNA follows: TGCAGCGTTGAAAGCCCAGGGGGCTATGGCTACACCTTC. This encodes CSVESPGGYGYTF.

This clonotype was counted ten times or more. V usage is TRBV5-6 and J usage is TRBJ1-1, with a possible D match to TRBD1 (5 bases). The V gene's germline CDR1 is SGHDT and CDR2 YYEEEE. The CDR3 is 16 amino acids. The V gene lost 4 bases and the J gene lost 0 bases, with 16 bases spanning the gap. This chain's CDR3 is CASSPGWGPMNTEAFF. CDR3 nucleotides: TGTGCCAGCAGCCCGGGGTGGGGACCCATGAACACTGAAGCTTTCTTT.

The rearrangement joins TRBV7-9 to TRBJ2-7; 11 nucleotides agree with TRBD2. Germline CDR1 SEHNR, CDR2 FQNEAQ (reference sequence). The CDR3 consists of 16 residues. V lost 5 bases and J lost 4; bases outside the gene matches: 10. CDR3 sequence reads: CASSPLTSGSRYEQYF. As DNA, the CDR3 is TGTGCCAGCAGCCCCCTTACTAGCGGGAGTAGGTACGAGCAGTACTTC.

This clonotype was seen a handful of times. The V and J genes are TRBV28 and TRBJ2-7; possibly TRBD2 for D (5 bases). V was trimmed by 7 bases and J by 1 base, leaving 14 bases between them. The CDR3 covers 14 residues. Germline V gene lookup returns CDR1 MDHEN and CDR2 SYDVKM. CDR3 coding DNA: TGTGCCAGCATCATTCGGACTGGATCCTACGAGCAGTACTTC. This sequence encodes CASIIRTGSYEQYF. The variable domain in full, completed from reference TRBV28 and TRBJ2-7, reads DVKVTQSSRYLVKRTGEKVFLECVQDMDHENMFWYRQDPGLGLRLIYFSYDVKMKEKGDIPEGYSVSREKKERFSLILESASTNQTSMYLCASIIRTGSYEQYFGPGTRLTVT.

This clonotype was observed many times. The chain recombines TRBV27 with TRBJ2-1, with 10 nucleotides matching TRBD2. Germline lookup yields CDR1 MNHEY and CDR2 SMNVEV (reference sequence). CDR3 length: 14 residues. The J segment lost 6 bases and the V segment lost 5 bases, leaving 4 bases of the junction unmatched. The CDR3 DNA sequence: TGTGCCAGCAGTCCTCTAGCGGGGGCCAATGAGCAGTTCTTC. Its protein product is CASSPLAGANEQFF.

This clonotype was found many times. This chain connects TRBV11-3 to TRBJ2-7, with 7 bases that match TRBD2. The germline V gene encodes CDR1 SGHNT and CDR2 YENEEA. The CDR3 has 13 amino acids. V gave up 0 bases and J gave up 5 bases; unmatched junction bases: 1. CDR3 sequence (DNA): TGTGCCAGCAGCTTAGATCGGGGGGACGAGCAGTACTTC. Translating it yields CASSLDRGDEQYF.

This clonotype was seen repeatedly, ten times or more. The CDR3 DNA follows: TGCGCCAGCAGCCCCGGGACAGGTGGGAATGAAAAACTGTTTTTT. Encoded protein: CASSPGTGGNEKLFF. V usage is TRBV5-1 and J usage is TRBJ1-4; 8 bases are shared with TRBD1. The CDR3 is made up of 15 amino acids. CDR1 SGHRS and CDR2 YFSETQ come from the germline V gene. The J segment lost 5 bases and the V segment lost 4 bases, leaving 7 bases of the junction unmatched.

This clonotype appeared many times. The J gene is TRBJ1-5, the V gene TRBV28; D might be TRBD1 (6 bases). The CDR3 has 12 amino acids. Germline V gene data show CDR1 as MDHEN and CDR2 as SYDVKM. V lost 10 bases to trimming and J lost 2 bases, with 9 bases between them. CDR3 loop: CATWTGNQPQHF. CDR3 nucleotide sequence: TGTGCCACCTGGACAGGCAATCAGCCCCAGCATTTT.

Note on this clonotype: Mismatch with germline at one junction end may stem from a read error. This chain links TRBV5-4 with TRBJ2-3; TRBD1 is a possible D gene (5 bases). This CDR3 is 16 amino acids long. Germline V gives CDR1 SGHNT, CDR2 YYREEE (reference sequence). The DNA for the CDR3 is TGTGTCAGCAGCTTGGACCAAAGGGGAAGCACAGATACGCAGTATTTT. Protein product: CVSSLDQRGSTDTQYF.

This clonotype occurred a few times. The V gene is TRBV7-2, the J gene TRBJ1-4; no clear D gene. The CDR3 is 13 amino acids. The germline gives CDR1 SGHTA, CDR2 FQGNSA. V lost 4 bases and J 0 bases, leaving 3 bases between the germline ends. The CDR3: CASSSATNEKLFF. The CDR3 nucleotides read TGTGCCAGCAGCTCTGCAACTAATGAAAAACTGTTTTTT.

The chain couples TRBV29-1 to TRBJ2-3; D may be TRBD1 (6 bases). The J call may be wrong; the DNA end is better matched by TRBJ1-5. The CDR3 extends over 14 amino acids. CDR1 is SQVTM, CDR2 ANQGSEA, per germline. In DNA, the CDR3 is TGCAGCGTTGCCGACAGGCCCTTCACAGATACGCAGCATTTT. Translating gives CSVADRPFTDTQHF.

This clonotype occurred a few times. CDR3 coding DNA: TGCGCCAGCAGCTTGGGTGCCTGGGAACGGAATGAAAAACTGTTTTTT. Amino acids: CASSLGAWERNEKLFF. The chain employs TRBV5-1 and TRBJ1-4; D gene uncertain. This CDR3 is built from 16 residues. Trimming cost V 0 bases and J 5 bases, with 14 bases left between them. Germline V lookup: CDR1 SGHRS, CDR2 YFSETQ.

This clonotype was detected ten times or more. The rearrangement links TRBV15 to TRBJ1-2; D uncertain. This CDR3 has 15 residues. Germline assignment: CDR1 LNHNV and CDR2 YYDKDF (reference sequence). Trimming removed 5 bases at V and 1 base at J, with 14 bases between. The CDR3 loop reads CATSPGGNLNYGYTF. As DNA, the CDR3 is TGTGCCACCAGCCCAGGAGGCAACCTTAACTATGGCTACACCTTC.

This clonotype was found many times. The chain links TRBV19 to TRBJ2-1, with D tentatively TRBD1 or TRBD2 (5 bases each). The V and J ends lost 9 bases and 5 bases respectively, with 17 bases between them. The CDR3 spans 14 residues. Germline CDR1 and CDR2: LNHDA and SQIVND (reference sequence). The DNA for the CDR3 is TGTGCCAGCAAACCTTGGGACCGCAACAATGAGCAGTTCTTC. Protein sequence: CASKPWDRNNEQFF.

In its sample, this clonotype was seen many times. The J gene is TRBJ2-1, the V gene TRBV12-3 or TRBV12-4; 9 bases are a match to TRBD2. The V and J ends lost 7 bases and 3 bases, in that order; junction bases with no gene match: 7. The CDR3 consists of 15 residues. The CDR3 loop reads CASINSGRDYNEQFF. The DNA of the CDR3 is TGTGCCAGCATTAATAGCGGGAGAGACTACAATGAGCAGTTCTTC.

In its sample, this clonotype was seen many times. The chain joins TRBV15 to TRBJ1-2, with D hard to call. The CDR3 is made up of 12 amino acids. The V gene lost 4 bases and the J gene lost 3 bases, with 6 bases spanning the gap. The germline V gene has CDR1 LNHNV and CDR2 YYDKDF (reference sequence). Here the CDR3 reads CATSNDYYGYTF. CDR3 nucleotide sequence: TGTGCCACCAGCAACGACTACTATGGCTACACCTTC. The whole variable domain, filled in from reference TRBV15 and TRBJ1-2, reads DAMVIQNPRYQVTQFGKPVTLSCSQTLNHNVMYWYQQKSSQAPKLLFHYYDKDFNNEADTPDNFQSRRPNTSFCFLDIRSPGLGDTAMYLCATSNDYYGYTFGSGTRLTVV.